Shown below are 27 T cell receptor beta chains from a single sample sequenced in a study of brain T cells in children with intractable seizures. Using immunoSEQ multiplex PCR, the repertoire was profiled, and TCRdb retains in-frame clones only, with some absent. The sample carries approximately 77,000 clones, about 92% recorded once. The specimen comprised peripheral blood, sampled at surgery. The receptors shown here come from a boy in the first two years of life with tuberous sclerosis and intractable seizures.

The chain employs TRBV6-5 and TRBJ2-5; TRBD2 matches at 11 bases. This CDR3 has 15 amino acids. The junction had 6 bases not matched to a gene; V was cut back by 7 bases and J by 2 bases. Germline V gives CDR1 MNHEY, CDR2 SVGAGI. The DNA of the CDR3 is TGTGCCAGCACCAAGACTAGCGGGGTTCAAGAGACCCAGTACTTC. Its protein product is CASTKTSGVQETQYF.

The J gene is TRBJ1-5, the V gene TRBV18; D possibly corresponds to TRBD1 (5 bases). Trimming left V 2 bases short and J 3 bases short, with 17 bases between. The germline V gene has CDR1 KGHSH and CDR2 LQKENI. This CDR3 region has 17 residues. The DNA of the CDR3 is TGTGCCAGCTCACCAAAGCTTAGGATTGGGGCCAATCAGCCCCAGCATTTT. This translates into CASSPKLRIGANQPQHF.

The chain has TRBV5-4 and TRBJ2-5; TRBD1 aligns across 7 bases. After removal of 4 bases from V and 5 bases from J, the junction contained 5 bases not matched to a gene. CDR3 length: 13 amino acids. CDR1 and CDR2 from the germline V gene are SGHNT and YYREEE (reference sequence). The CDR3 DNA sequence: TGTGCCAGCAGCGCCCGGGACAGCGAGACCCAGTACTTC. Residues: CASSARDSETQYF.

DNA for the CDR3: TGTGCCAGCACACCGGACAGTGTCGAGACCCAGTACTTC. Translating gives CASTPDSVETQYF. The rearrangement links TRBV25-1 to TRBJ2-5; a weak D match, TRBD1 (6 bases). The CDR3 extends over 13 amino acids. Trimming stripped 7 bases from V and 5 bases from J, with 14 bases between. From germline, CDR1 is MGHDK and CDR2 SYGVNS.

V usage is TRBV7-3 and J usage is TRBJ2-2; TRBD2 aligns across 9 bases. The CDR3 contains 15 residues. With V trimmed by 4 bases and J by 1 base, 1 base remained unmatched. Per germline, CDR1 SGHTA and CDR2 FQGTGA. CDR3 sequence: CASSSSGMNTGELFF. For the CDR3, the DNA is TGTGCCAGCAGCTCTAGCGGGATGAACACCGGGGAGCTGTTTTTT.

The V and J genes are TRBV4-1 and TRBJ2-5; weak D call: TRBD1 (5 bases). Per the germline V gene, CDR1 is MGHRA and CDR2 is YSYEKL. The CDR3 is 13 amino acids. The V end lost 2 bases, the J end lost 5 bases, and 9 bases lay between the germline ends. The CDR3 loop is CASSQWQGETQYF. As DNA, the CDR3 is TGCGCCAGCAGCCAATGGCAGGGTGAGACCCAGTACTTC.

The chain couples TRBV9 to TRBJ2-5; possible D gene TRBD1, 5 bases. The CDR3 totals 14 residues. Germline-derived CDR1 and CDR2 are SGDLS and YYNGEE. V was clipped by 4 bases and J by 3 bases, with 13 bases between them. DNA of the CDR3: TGTGCCAGCAGCAGGGGCAGGCCCAAAGAGACCCAGTACTTC. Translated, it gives CASSRGRPKETQYF.

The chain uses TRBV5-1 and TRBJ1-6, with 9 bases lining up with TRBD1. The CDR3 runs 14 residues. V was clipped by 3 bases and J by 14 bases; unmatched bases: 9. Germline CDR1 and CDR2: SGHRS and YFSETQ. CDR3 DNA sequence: TGCGCCAGCAGCTGGGCCGGGACAGGGTGGTCCCTCCACTTT. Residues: CASSWAGTGWSLHF. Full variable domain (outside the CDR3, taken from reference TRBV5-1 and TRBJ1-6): KAGVTQTPRYLIKTRGQQVTLSCSPISGHRSVSWYQQTPGQGLQFLFEYFSETQRNKGNFPGRFSGRQFSNSRSEMNVSTLELGDSALYLCASSWAGTGWSLHFGNGTRLTVT.

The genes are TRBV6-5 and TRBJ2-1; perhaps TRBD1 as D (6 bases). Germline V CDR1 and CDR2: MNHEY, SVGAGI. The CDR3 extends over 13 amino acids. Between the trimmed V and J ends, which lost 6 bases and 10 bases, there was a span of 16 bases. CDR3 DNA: TGTGCCAGCAGGACGGCAGGGGCAGAGGAGCAGTTCTTC. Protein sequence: CASRTAGAEEQFF.

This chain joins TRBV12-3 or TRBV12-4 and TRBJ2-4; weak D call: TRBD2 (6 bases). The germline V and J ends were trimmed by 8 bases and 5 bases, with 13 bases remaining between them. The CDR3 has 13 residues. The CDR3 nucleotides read TGTGCCAGCCGAGCGGGCTTCGAAAACATTCAGTACTTC. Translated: CASRAGFENIQYF.

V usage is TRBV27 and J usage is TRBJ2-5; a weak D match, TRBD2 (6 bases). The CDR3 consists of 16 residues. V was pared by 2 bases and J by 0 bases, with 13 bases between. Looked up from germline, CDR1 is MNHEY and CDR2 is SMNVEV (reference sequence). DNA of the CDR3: TGTGCCAGCAGTTTAAAGAGCGGGCGGTACCAAGAGACCCAGTACTTC. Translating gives CASSLKSGRYQETQYF.

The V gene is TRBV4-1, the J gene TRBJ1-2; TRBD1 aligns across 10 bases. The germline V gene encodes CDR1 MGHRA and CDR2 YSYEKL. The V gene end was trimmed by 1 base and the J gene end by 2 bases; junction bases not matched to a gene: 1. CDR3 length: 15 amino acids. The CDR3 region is CASSQGQGANYGYTF. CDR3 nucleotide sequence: TGCGCCAGCAGCCAAGGACAGGGGGCGAACTATGGCTACACCTTC.

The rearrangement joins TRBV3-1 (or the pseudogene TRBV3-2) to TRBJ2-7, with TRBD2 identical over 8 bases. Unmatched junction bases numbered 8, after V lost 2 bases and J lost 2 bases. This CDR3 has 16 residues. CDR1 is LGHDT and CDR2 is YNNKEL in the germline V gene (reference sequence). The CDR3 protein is CASSQSRSGGTYEQYF. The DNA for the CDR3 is TGTGCCAGCAGCCAATCCCGCAGCGGGGGAACCTACGAGCAGTACTTC.

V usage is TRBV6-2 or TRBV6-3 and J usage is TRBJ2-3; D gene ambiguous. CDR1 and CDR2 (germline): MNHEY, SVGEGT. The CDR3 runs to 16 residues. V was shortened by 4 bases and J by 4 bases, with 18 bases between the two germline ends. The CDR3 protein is CASSSLSLGKPDTQYF. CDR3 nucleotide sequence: TGTGCCAGCAGTTCCCTTTCGCTTGGGAAGCCAGATACGCAGTATTTT.

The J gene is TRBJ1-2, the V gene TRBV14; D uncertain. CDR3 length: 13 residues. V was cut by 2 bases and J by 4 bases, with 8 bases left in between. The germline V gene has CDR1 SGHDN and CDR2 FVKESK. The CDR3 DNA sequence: TGTGCCAGCAGCCAAAGAGGGAGCTATGGCTACACCTTC. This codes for CASSQRGSYGYTF.

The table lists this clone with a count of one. CDR3: CASSLLGLAGNEQYF. As DNA, the CDR3 is TGCGCCAGCAGCCTCCTGGGACTAGCGGGAAACGAGCAGTACTTC. V usage is TRBV4-1 and J usage is TRBJ2-7, with 13 bases aligning to TRBD2. Germline trimming cut 4 bases from V and 5 bases from J; bases unmatched to any gene: 5. This CDR3 region has 15 residues. Germline CDR1 reads MGHRA; CDR2 reads YSYEKL.

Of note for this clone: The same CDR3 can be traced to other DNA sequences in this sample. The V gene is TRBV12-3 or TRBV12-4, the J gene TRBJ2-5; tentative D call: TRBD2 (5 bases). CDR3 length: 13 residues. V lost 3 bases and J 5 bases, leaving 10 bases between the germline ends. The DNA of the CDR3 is TGTGCCAGCAGTTTTACTAGAGGGGAGACCCAGTACTTC. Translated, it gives CASSFTRGETQYF.

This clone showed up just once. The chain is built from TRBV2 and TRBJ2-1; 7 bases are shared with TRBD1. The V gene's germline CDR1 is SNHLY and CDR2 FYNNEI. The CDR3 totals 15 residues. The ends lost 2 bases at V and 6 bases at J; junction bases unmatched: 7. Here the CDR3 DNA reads TGTGCCAGCAGTGAATTCCAGGGGGAATTCAATGAGCAGTTCTTC. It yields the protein CASSEFQGEFNEQFF.

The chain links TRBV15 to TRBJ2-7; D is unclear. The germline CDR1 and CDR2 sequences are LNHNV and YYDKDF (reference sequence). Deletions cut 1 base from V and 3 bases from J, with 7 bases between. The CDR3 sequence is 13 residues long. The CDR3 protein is CATSRVPLYEQYF. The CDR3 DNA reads TGTGCCACCAGCAGAGTACCGCTCTACGAGCAGTACTTC.

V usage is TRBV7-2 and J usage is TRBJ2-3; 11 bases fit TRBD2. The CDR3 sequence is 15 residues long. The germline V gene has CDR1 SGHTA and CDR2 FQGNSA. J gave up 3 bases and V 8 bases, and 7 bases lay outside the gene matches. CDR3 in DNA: TGTGCCAGCGCCGGACTAGCGGGCAGTACAGATACGCAGTATTTT. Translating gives CASAGLAGSTDTQYF. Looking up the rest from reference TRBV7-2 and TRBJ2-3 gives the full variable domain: GAGVSQSPSNKVTEKGKDVELRCDPISGHTALYWYRQSLGQGLEFLIYFQGNSAPDKSGLPSDRFSAERTGGSVSTLTIQRTQQEDSAVYLCASAGLAGSTDTQYFGPGTRLTVL.

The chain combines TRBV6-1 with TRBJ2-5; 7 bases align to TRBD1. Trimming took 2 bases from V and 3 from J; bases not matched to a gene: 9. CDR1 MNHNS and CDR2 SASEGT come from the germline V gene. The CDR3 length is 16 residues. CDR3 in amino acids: CASSEFIDREKETQYF. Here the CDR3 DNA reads TGTGCCAGCAGTGAATTTATCGACAGGGAAAAAGAGACCCAGTACTTC.

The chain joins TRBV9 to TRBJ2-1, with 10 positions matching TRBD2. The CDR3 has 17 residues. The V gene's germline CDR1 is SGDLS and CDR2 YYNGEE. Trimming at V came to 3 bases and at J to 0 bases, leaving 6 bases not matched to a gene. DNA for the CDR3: TGTGCCAGCAGCGCAGATATAGCGGGGGGCTCCTACAATGAGCAGTTCTTC. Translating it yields CASSADIAGGSYNEQFF.

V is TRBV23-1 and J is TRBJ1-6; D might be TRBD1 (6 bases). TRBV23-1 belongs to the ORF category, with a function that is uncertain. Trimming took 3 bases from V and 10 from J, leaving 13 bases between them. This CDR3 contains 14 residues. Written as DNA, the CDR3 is TGCGCCAGCAGTCAGGGGCCAGGGGCGTCACCCCTCCACTTT. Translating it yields CASSQGPGASPLHF.

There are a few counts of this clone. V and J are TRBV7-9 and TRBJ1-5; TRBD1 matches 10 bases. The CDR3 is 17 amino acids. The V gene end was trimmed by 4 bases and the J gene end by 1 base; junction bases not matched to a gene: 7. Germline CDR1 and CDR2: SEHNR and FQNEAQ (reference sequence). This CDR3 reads CASSSSTGGASNQPQHF. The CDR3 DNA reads TGTGCCAGCAGCTCATCGACAGGGGGCGCGAGCAATCAGCCCCAGCATTTT.

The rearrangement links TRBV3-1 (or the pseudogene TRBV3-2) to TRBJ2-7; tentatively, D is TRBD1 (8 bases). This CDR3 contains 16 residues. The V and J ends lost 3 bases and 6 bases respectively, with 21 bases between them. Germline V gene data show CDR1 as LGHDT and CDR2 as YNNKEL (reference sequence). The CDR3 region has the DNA TGTGCCAGCAGCCAGCTACAGGGGGGGGGCCTCGGCGAGCAGTACTTC. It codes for CASSQLQGGGLGEQYF.

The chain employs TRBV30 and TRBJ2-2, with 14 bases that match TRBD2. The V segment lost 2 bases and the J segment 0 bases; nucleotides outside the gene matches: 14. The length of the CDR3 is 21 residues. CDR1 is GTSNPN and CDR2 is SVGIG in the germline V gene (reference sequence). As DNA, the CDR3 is TGTGCCTGGAGTCCTCCCCCACGACTAGCGGGGGGGCCCGCGAACACCGGGGAGCTGTTTTTT. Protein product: CAWSPPPRLAGGPANTGELFF.

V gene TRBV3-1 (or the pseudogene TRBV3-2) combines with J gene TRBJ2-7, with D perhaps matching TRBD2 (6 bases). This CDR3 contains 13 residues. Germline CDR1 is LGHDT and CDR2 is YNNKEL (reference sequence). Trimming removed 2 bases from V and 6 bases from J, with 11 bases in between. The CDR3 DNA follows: TGTGCCAGCAGCCAACCGCGGGGAGGCGAGCAGTACTTC. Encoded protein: CASSQPRGGEQYF.